The entry that follows covers one T cell receptor beta chain sequence. Its target is unknown. The table came from immunoSEQ multiplex PCR; TCRdb's copy has only in-frame clones and leaves some out. The data contain under 140,000 clones, roughly 90% of them singletons. This sample is part of a study of cytomegalovirus exposure and HLA in healthy donors. Overall study results and limits: Altogether, 164 TCR beta chains were recorded as cytomegalovirus-associated.

Germline V gene lookup returns CDR1 GTSNPN and CDR2 SVGIG (reference sequence). The CDR3 spans 15 residues. The ends lost 6 bases at V and 5 bases at J; junction bases unmatched: 12. The V gene is TRBV30, the J gene TRBJ2-1, with 8 bases lining up with TRBD1. Sequenced input: PBMCs. This sequence originates from a woman younger than 45 in good health and CMV-seropositive. As DNA, the CDR3 is TGTGCCTGCGTCGTGGGGCAGGGGGCCAACAATGAGCAGTTCTTC. As protein: CACVVGQGANNEQFF.